One sample yielded the 21 T cell receptor beta chains listed below, sequenced in a study of blood T cells in healthy people across ages. A second PCR, run for roughly 7 to 12 cycles, used a sample-barcoded 5' primer plus a J-beta primer mix. Each CDR3 protein is one row after TCRdb ran MiXCR on the 5' RACE reads. The sample includes fewer than 650,000 distinct CDR3 sequences, around 27% seen only once; the top ten take 3% to 4%. This same sample was also part of a study on T cells of mothers and their children.

Sequenced sample: blood. All receptors derive from a boy between 2 and 10 years old in good health.

This clonotype has more than one count but fewer than ten. This chain connects TRBV7-9 to TRBJ2-1; 11 bases align to TRBD1. Per germline, CDR1 SEHNR and CDR2 FQNEAQ (reference sequence). The CDR3 contains 18 residues. V trimming: 4 bases; J trimming: 7 bases; junction bases outside the gene matches: 15. The CDR3 here is CASSSTLSGTGGMNEQFF. As DNA, the CDR3 is TGTGCCAGCAGCTCCACTCTGTCCGGGACAGGGGGAATGAATGAGCAGTTCTTC.

A word on this clonotype: One end of the junction is discordant with germline, which a read error may explain. The rearrangement links TRBV15 to TRBJ2-5; D gene uncertain. The CDR3 spans 13 residues. Germline V CDR1 and CDR2: LNHNV, YYDKDF (reference sequence). DNA of the CDR3: TGTGCCACCAGCAGAGATTTCGTGAAGACCAAGTACTTC. Protein sequence: CATSRDFVKTKYF.

This chain's CDR3 is CASSQGGKETQYF. In nucleotides, the CDR3 is TGCGCCAGCAGCCAGGGGGGGAAAGAGACCCAGTACTTC. V usage is TRBV4-1 and J usage is TRBJ2-5, with 7 nucleotides matching TRBD2. The germline V gene has CDR1 MGHRA and CDR2 YSYEKL. Trimming cost V 3 bases and J 3 bases; bases outside gene matches: 1. This CDR3 has 13 amino acids.

The chain combines TRBV20-1 with TRBJ1-1; TRBD1 is a possible D gene (6 bases). The germline gives CDR1 DFQATT, CDR2 SNEGSKA (reference sequence). The CDR3 runs 12 residues. Deletions cut 1 base from V and 7 bases from J, with 10 bases between. CDR3 sequence reads: CSARGEQGEAFF. The CDR3 DNA is TGCAGTGCTAGAGGGGAACAGGGTGAAGCTTTCTTT.

The chain joins TRBV19 to TRBJ2-3; tentatively, D is TRBD2 (6 bases). The V gene's germline CDR1 is LNHDA and CDR2 SQIVND (reference sequence). This CDR3 is built from 13 residues. Trimming stripped 10 bases from V and 5 bases from J, with 16 bases between. The CDR3, as DNA: TGTGCCACCAGTAGCCAGGGAGGAGATACGCAGTATTTT. This gives the protein CATSSQGGDTQYF.

The CDR3, as DNA: TGTGCCAGCAGCTTTCGACAGGCCTACAATGAGCAGTTCTTC. It yields the protein CASSFRQAYNEQFF. V and J are TRBV11-2 and TRBJ2-1, with a tentative D call TRBD1 (6 bases). Between the trimmed V and J ends, which lost 3 bases and 2 bases, there was a span of 8 bases. The CDR3 sequence is 14 residues long. Per the germline V gene, CDR1 is SGHAT and CDR2 is FQNNGV.

This clonotype appeared a few times. The chain joins TRBV13 to TRBJ2-3; 12 bases are a match to TRBD2. The V segment lost 4 bases and the J segment 5 bases; nucleotides outside the gene matches: 7. Germline CDR1 and CDR2: PRHDT and FYEKMQ (reference sequence). The CDR3 has 16 amino acids. The CDR3 here is CASSSRTSGDIDTQYF. CDR3 nucleotide sequence: TGTGCCAGCAGCTCCAGGACTAGCGGGGATATAGATACGCAGTATTTT.

This sequence joins TRBV6-5 and TRBJ1-1, with D perhaps TRBD1 (5 bases). The CDR3 spans 15 residues. Trimming stripped 7 bases from V and 6 bases from J, with 21 bases between. Germline-derived CDR1 and CDR2 are MNHEY and SVGAGI. CDR3 sequence: CASIPPGGYGPEAFF. The CDR3 DNA reads as TGTGCCAGCATCCCGCCGGGGGGTTACGGGCCTGAAGCTTTCTTT.

In DNA form, the CDR3 reads TGCAGTGCAGGGACGGAATATGGCTACACCTTC. It encodes CSAGTEYGYTF. The chain combines TRBV20-1 with TRBJ1-2; possible D gene TRBD1, 5 bases. This CDR3 region has 11 residues. CDR1 DFQATT and CDR2 SNEGSKA come from the germline V gene (reference sequence). The V gene lost 6 bases and the J gene lost 5 bases, with 10 bases spanning the gap.

This chain joins TRBV7-8 and TRBJ2-1; 10 bases are a match to TRBD2. CDR3 length: 17 amino acids. Germline V gene data show CDR1 as SGHVS and CDR2 as FQNEAQ. J lost 7 bases, V lost 0 bases, and 9 bases had no gene match. The CDR3: CASSLATGASGRNEQFF. The CDR3 DNA follows: TGTGCCAGCAGCTTAGCGACGGGGGCTAGCGGGAGAAATGAGCAGTTCTTC.

The table lists this clonotype with a few counts. This chain's CDR3 is CASSSRLPGGYTF. CDR3 DNA sequence: TGTGCCAGCAGTTCCCGTCTCCCGGGAGGCTACACCTTC. The chain uses TRBV6-5 and TRBJ1-2; no clear D. The germline CDR1 and CDR2 sequences are MNHEY and SVGAGI. The CDR3 is made up of 13 amino acids. With 4 bases removed from V and 8 bases from J, the gap between germline ends came to 14 bases.

This chain joins TRBV24-1 and TRBJ2-3; D call uncertain. Trimming pared 4 bases from V and 8 bases from J, leaving 12 bases between. Germline CDR1 is KGHDR and CDR2 is SFDVKD. This CDR3 has 13 amino acids. In DNA, the CDR3 is TGTGCCACCAGTGACACGAGAGATGGTACGCAGTATTTT. Its translation is CATSDTRDGTQYF.

The chain is built from TRBV9 and TRBJ1-2, with 7 bases identical to TRBD1. Germline V gives CDR1 SGDLS, CDR2 YYNGEE. J lost 2 bases, V lost 4 bases, and 8 bases had no gene match. The CDR3 runs to 15 residues. The CDR3 nucleotides are TGTGCCAGCAGCCCTCATGGGGACAGAAACTATGGCTACACCTTC. It yields the protein CASSPHGDRNYGYTF.

The CDR3 region has the DNA TGTGCCAGCAACCGACCCCCGGGACAGGGGGCAGGCGGGGAGCTGTTTTTT. Its translation is CASNRPPGQGAGGELFF. The gene calls are TRBV3-1 and TRBJ2-2; 12 bases line up with TRBD1. The CDR3 consists of 17 residues. The J segment lost 7 bases and the V segment lost 7 bases, leaving 13 bases of the junction unmatched. Germline CDR1 LGHDT, CDR2 YNNKEL (reference sequence).

This clonotype was detected many times. The rearrangement uses TRBV12-3 or TRBV12-4 and TRBJ2-5; 11 bases are a match to TRBD2. The DNA matches TRBJ2-1 better at its end, which makes the J call doubtful. The CDR3 totals 16 residues. The CDR3 loop reads CASSLALAGGGNEQFF. DNA of the CDR3: TGTGCCAGCAGTTTAGCTCTAGCGGGGGGCGGGAATGAGCAGTTCTTC.

A few counts support this clonotype. The gene calls are TRBV5-6 and TRBJ2-5; possibly TRBD2 for D (6 bases). V lost 4 bases and J 2 bases, leaving 15 bases between the germline ends. CDR1 SGHDT and CDR2 YYEEEE come from the germline V gene. The CDR3 sequence is 15 residues long. This CDR3 is CASSLRAGIQETQYF. As DNA, the CDR3 is TGTGCCAGCAGCCTAAGGGCGGGGATACAAGAGACCCAGTACTTC.

This chain joins TRBV20-1 and TRBJ1-3; D possibly corresponds to TRBD1 (5 bases). The CDR3 is 11 amino acids. V was pared by 2 bases and J by 11 bases, with 10 bases between. Germline V lookup: CDR1 DFQATT, CDR2 SNEGSKA (reference sequence). CDR3 sequence (DNA): TGCAGTGCTAGATACGGGGACGCCATATATTTT. It translates to CSARYGDAIYF.

This rearrangement joins TRBV9 to TRBJ2-5; no clear D. V lost 0 bases and J lost 0, with 9 bases in between. This CDR3 region has 15 residues. Germline assignment: CDR1 SGDLS and CDR2 YYNGEE. The CDR3: CASSVDARNQETQYF. In DNA, the CDR3 is TGTGCCAGCAGCGTAGATGCCAGGAACCAAGAGACCCAGTACTTC.

The chain uses TRBV10-3 and TRBJ2-2, with TRBD2 matching over 13 bases. V dropped 8 bases and J dropped 2; count of bases not matched to a gene: 2. The CDR3 extends over 15 amino acids. CDR1 is ENHRY, CDR2 SYGVKD, per germline. The CDR3 sequence is CAIGGLAGNTGELFF. CDR3 bases: TGTGCCATCGGGGGACTAGCGGGAAACACCGGGGAGCTGTTTTTT.

The chain joins TRBV20-1 to TRBJ2-1; 8 bases align to TRBD2. The J segment lost 3 bases and the V segment lost 3 bases, leaving 4 bases of the junction unmatched. The CDR3 consists of 14 residues. CDR1 DFQATT and CDR2 SNEGSKA come from the germline V gene (reference sequence). The CDR3 DNA reads as TGCAGTGCTAGTAACCGGGGGGGCTACAATGAGCAGTTCTTC. Amino acids: CSASNRGGYNEQFF.

The chain carries TRBV7-6 and TRBJ2-5, with 8 bases matching TRBD2. Trimming at V came to 1 base and at J to 5 bases, leaving 12 bases not matched to a gene. The CDR3 consists of 17 residues. The V gene's germline CDR1 is SGHVS and CDR2 FNYEAQ. CDR3 nucleotide sequence: TGTGCCAGCAGCTTAGGTCCGGGACTAGGGGATAAGGAGACCCAGTACTTC. Translated: CASSLGPGLGDKETQYF.